This T cell receptor (beta chain) emerged from a study of T cell changes during pregnancy in multiple sclerosis. Produced via immunoSEQ multiplex PCR; TCRdb's table is partial and in-frame only. The sample has approximately 99,000 clones, approximately 94% seen once. The sequences come from peripheral blood, collected after pregnancy. The clonotype comes from a female donor with multiple sclerosis, enrolled in a pregnancy study.

The CDR3 protein is CASNAGPSSGPYEQYF. CDR3 sequence (DNA): TGTGCCAGCAACGCGGGACCCTCTTCCGGCCCCTACGAGCAGTACTTC. The chain has TRBV11-2 and TRBJ2-7, with D perhaps TRBD2 (6 bases). Trimming stripped 7 bases from V and 2 bases from J, with 21 bases between. Germline V gene lookup returns CDR1 SGHAT and CDR2 FQNNGV. This CDR3 spans 16 amino acids.